The sequence of this TCR beta chain was determined in a study of T cells after yellow fever vaccination. TCRdb reprocessed the 5' RACE reads with MiXCR, giving one entry per CDR3 protein. The sample gives 300,000 or so distinct CDR3 sequences, 3% to 4.5% of which show up once; approximately 24% is in the top ten. The CDR3 extends over 15 amino acids. Trimming took off 8 bases at V and 4 bases at J, with 17 bases between the two ends. Germline V gene sequence: CDR1 MNHNY, CDR2 SVGAGI (reference sequence). Sequenced here: PBMCs, sampled 5 days after the yellow fever booster vaccination. The sequence derives from a man between 18 and 29 years old who received the YFV17D yellow fever vaccine. The chain couples TRBV6-6 to TRBJ1-4; TRBD1 might be the D (5 bases). The CDR3 loop reads CASSIFTGGNEKLFF. In DNA, the CDR3 is TGTGCCAGCTCGATCTTCACGGGGGGTAATGAAAAACTGTTTTTT.